The 20 T cell receptor beta chains below come from one sample, sequenced in a study of blood T cell repertoires in COVID-19 (TCRdb year 2020). Libraries were made using the immunoSEQ multiplex PCR assay. TCRdb stores this immuneACCESS table with in-frame sequences only. Part of the clones is absent; in the studies checked, under half of the shortfall reflects unresolved V genes, and no reason is known for the rest. The table for this sample lists tens of thousands of clones; about 82% of them were counted only once. Of the sample, around 4% falls within the top ten clones. Input material: PBMCs or T cells enriched from blood (not recorded which). Every receptor here comes from a middle-aged woman with acute COVID-19.

V and J are TRBV5-1 and TRBJ2-1; 9 bases agree with TRBD2. J gave up 6 bases and V 3 bases, and 7 bases lay outside the gene matches. Germline lookup yields CDR1 SGHRS and CDR2 YFSETQ. The CDR3 covers 15 residues. CDR3 amino acids: CASSWGGSGGNEQFF. The DNA for the CDR3 is TGCGCCAGCAGCTGGGGTGGTAGCGGGGGCAATGAGCAGTTCTTC.

This clone occurred once. This chain joins TRBV6-5 and TRBJ1-2, with 10 positions matching TRBD1. This CDR3 region has 15 residues. Germline V gene lookup returns CDR1 MNHEY and CDR2 SVGAGI. V shed 5 bases, J shed 8 bases, and the junction held 11 bases outside the gene matches. CDR3 coding DNA: TGTGCCAGCAGTATATTGCCGGGACAGGGGTTGGGCTACACCTTC. Its protein product is CASSILPGQGLGYTF.

V usage is TRBV10-2 and J usage is TRBJ1-5; D gene ambiguous. The CDR3 totals 13 residues. CDR1 is WSHSY, CDR2 SAAADI, per germline. Trimming shortened V by 0 bases and J by 6 bases, and 6 bases separated the two germline ends. This chain's CDR3 is CASSESRVQPQHF. For the CDR3, the DNA is TGCGCCAGCAGTGAGTCCCGAGTTCAGCCCCAGCATTTT.

The rearrangement links TRBV3-1 (or the pseudogene TRBV3-2) to TRBJ2-7; D remains ambiguous. V shed 4 bases and J shed 1 base, with 8 bases lying between them. The CDR3 is 13 amino acids. Germline CDR1 is LGHDT and CDR2 is YNNKEL (reference sequence). CDR3 in DNA: TGTGCCAGCAGCCGAGAACTGTCCTACGAGCAGTACTTC. The encoded protein is CASSRELSYEQYF.

The chain has TRBV3-1 (or the pseudogene TRBV3-2) and TRBJ1-6, with 7 bases lining up with TRBD1. This CDR3 region has 16 residues. Germline assignment: CDR1 LGHDT and CDR2 YNNKEL (reference sequence). V trimming: 2 bases; J trimming: 6 bases; junction bases outside the gene matches: 7. The CDR3 coding sequence is TGTGCCAGCAGCCAACTCGGGACAGTTACTAATTCACCCCTCCACTTT. The encoded protein is CASSQLGTVTNSPLHF.

This chain links TRBV4-2 with TRBJ1-2; 7 bases are shared with TRBD1. Germline CDR1 reads LGHNA; CDR2 reads YNFKEQ. V lost 3 bases and J lost 1; bases outside the gene matches: 11. The CDR3 is 17 amino acids. The CDR3 sequence is CASSQDYGTELNYGYTF. The CDR3 coding sequence is TGTGCCAGCAGCCAGGATTACGGGACAGAACTTAACTATGGCTACACCTTC.

This clone was observed a few times. In the same sample, other DNA sequences code for this CDR3. The chain combines TRBV18 with TRBJ2-2; the D gene is possibly TRBD1 (5 bases). Germline V CDR1 and CDR2: KGHSH, LQKENI. The CDR3 is 15 amino acids. Deletions cut 1 base from V and 1 base from J, with 7 bases between. In DNA form, the CDR3 reads TGTGCCAGCTCACCACGGCAGGGGAACACCGGGGAGCTGTTTTTT. Translated: CASSPRQGNTGELFF.

CDR3: CASRVGGANNEQFF. As DNA, the CDR3 is TGTGCCAGTAGAGTTGGAGGGGCGAACAATGAGCAGTTCTTC. The V call is TRBV19, the J call TRBJ2-1; weak D call: TRBD2 (6 bases). The CDR3 is 14 residues long. Germline V gene data show CDR1 as LNHDA and CDR2 as SQIVND (reference sequence). Trimming cost V 6 bases and J 5 bases, with 14 bases left between them.

This clone is large in the sample. The chain links TRBV27 to TRBJ2-1; D is possibly TRBD2 (6 bases). Trimming shortened V by 5 bases and J by 4 bases, and 15 bases separated the two germline ends. Germline CDR1 and CDR2: MNHEY and SMNVEV (reference sequence). This CDR3 has 15 residues. The CDR3 DNA follows: TGTGCCAGCAGTCGGGGGATAGATAAATACAATGAGCAGTTCTTC. Protein: CASSRGIDKYNEQFF.

The genes are TRBV2 and TRBJ2-5, with 8 bases identical to TRBD1. This CDR3 is built from 15 residues. Germline V CDR1 and CDR2: SNHLY, FYNNEI. V shed 3 bases and J 2 bases; nucleotides not matched to a gene: 5. The CDR3 reads CASSDLRGHQETQYF. Here the CDR3 DNA reads TGTGCCAGCAGTGACCTCAGGGGGCATCAAGAGACCCAGTACTTC.

The chain couples TRBV11-1 to TRBJ1-2; D is ambiguous. V was shortened by 5 bases and J by 4 bases, with 11 bases between the two germline ends. The germline CDR1 and CDR2 sequences are SGHAT and FQDESV (reference sequence). This CDR3 comprises 13 residues. The CDR3 coding sequence is TGTGCCAGCAGCCCCAGGCCCCTCTATGGCTACACCTTC. Amino acids: CASSPRPLYGYTF.

The V call is TRBV6-5, the J call TRBJ1-5; maybe TRBD1 (5 bases). The CDR3 covers 15 residues. Germline V lookup: CDR1 MNHEY, CDR2 SVGAGI. Trimming left V 9 bases short and J 4 bases short, with 19 bases between. DNA of the CDR3: TGTGCCAGTTCATTAAGGGTATCAGGGAATCAGCCCCAGCATTTT. Amino acid sequence: CASSLRVSGNQPQHF.

The chain recombines TRBV7-9 with TRBJ1-2; D is undetermined. The CDR3 has 12 amino acids. Germline V lookup: CDR1 SEHNR, CDR2 FQNEAQ (reference sequence). The V gene lost 5 bases and the J gene lost 14 bases, with 18 bases spanning the gap. CDR3: CASSLRQSGWTF. The DNA for the CDR3 is TGTGCCAGCAGCCTCCGCCAAAGTGGCTGGACCTTC. The entire variable domain, with the rest obtained from reference TRBV7-9 and TRBJ1-2, is as follows: DTGVSQNPRHKITKRGQNVTFRCDPISEHNRLYWYRQTLGQGPEFLTYFQNEAQLEKSRLLSDRFSAERPKGSFSTLEIQRTEQGDSAMYLCASSLRQSGWTFGSGTRLTVV.

The CDR3 DNA follows: TGTGCCAGCAGCTTAGCGGCTAGCGGCAGAACAGATACGCAGTATTTT. This translates into CASSLAASGRTDTQYF. The V call is TRBV7-9, the J call TRBJ2-3; TRBD2 agrees at 7 bases. This CDR3 region has 16 residues. V trimming: 0 bases; J trimming: 3 bases; junction bases outside the gene matches: 6. CDR1 is SEHNR, CDR2 FQNEAQ, per germline (reference sequence). The complete variable domain, with remaining parts taken from reference TRBV7-9 and TRBJ2-3, reads DTGVSQNPRHKITKRGQNVTFRCDPISEHNRLYWYRQTLGQGPEFLTYFQNEAQLEKSRLLSDRFSAERPKGSFSTLEIQRTEQGDSAMYLCASSLAASGRTDTQYFGPGTRLTVL.

The chain has TRBV19 and TRBJ2-1; TRBD2 might be the D (6 bases). This CDR3 is built from 13 residues. Germline values: CDR1 LNHDA, CDR2 SQIVND (reference sequence). V lost 5 bases and J 8 bases, leaving 13 bases between the germline ends. CDR3 in amino acids: CASSLSPSDEQFF. CDR3 DNA sequence: TGTGCCAGTAGTTTATCGCCTAGCGATGAGCAGTTCTTC.

This clone was counted a few times. This chain uses TRBV11-2 with TRBJ1-6; D perhaps matches TRBD1 (6 bases). The ends were cut back, 2 bases at V and 10 bases at J, with 15 bases in the middle. The CDR3 is made up of 15 amino acids. The germline CDR1 and CDR2 sequences are SGHAT and FQNNGV. The CDR3 region is CASSLSRTEGSPLHF. The CDR3 region has the DNA TGTGCCAGCAGCTTATCTAGGACAGAGGGGTCACCCCTCCACTTT.

The rearrangement uses TRBV6-5 and TRBJ2-7, with D unclear. V lost 8 bases and J lost 3, with 17 bases in between. The CDR3 covers 14 residues. Germline V gene data show CDR1 as MNHEY and CDR2 as SVGAGI. CDR3 sequence reads: CASASLRKYYEQYF. The CDR3 DNA is TGTGCCAGCGCATCCCTGCGGAAGTACTACGAGCAGTACTTC.

This clone was detected only a few times. The chain carries TRBV6-6 and TRBJ1-1, with TRBD1 matching over 7 bases. J was trimmed by 6 bases and V by 6 bases; bases with no gene match: 10. This CDR3 spans 14 amino acids. Germline V gene sequence: CDR1 MNHNY, CDR2 SVGAGI (reference sequence). Here the CDR3 reads CASSLGQVLPEAFF. DNA for the CDR3: TGTGCCAGCAGCCTCGGACAGGTCCTTCCTGAAGCTTTCTTT.

The chain couples TRBV24-1 to TRBJ1-5; D not certain. From germline, CDR1 is KGHDR and CDR2 SFDVKD. This CDR3 spans 12 amino acids. The V end was cut by 7 bases, the J end by 2 bases, with 5 bases between. The CDR3 is CATSPGNQPQHF. The CDR3 nucleotides read TGTGCCACCAGCCCCGGCAATCAGCCCCAGCATTTT.

The chain has TRBV15 and TRBJ2-1, with TRBD2 matching over 10 bases. V trimming: 0 bases; J trimming: 7 bases; junction bases outside the gene matches: 9. The germline V gene has CDR1 LNHNV and CDR2 YYDKDF (reference sequence). CDR3 length equals 17 residues. This CDR3 is CATSRDPDLAGVNEQFF. CDR3 nucleotides: TGTGCCACCAGCAGAGATCCGGACCTAGCGGGAGTAAATGAGCAGTTCTTC. The whole variable domain, filled in from reference TRBV15 and TRBJ2-1, reads DAMVIQNPRYQVTQFGKPVTLSCSQTLNHNVMYWYQQKSSQAPKLLFHYYDKDFNNEADTPDNFQSRRPNTSFCFLDIRSPGLGDTAMYLCATSRDPDLAGVNEQFFGPGTRLTVL.